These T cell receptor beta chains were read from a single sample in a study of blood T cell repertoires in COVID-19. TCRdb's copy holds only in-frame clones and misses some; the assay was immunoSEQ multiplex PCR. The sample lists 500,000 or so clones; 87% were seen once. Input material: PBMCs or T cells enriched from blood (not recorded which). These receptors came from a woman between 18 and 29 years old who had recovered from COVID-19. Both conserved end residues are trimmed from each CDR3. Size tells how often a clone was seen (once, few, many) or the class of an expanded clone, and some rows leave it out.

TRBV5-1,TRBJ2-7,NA,ASSLSASGGYEQY
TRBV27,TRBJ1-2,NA,ASSWYASGGYT
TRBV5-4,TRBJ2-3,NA,ASSSRDRVGTDTQY
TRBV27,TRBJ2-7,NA,ASSLSFGGYEQY
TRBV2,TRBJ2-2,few,ASTGDIVAGGTGELF
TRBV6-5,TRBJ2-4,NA,ASRQNGGADIQY
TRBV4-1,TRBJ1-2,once,ASSQGQGLSGYT
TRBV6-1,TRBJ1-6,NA,ASSESALSVLH
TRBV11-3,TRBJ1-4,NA,ASSLELRQFNEKLF
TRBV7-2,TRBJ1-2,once,ASRRVGQGLNYGYT
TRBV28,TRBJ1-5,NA,ASRRDSNQPQH